A single sample gave rise to the 30 T cell receptor beta chains below, sequenced in a study of T cell repertoires in cytomegalovirus infection. TCRdb reprocessed the reads with MiXCR, giving one entry per CDR3 protein. The sample consists of approximately 700,000 distinct CDR3 sequences, approximately 34% of them appearing once. Sequencing input: PBMCs. The receptors here all came from a human donor in good health (CMV status not recorded). Some clones in this sample may be carry-over from other donors' samples.

J is TRBJ1-3 and V is TRBV13; D remains unclear. The germline CDR1 and CDR2 sequences are PRHDT and FYEKMQ (reference sequence). V was pared by 1 base and J by 3 bases, with 10 bases between. The CDR3 contains 15 residues. CDR3 amino acids: CASSLAMEGGNTIYF. In nucleotides, the CDR3 is TGTGCCAGCAGCTTAGCGATGGAAGGTGGAAACACCATATATTTT.

As regards this clonotype: The junction shows a germline mismatch at one end, possibly a read error. The CDR3 DNA is TGTGCCAGCAGCGCCGCCGGGACAGTGAACACTGAAGCTTACTTT. Translation: CASSAAGTVNTEAYF. The chain combines TRBV9 with TRBJ1-1, with 7 bases aligning to TRBD1. CDR3 size: 15 residues. The V gene's germline CDR1 is SGDLS and CDR2 YYNGEE.

This clonotype was found a few times. CDR3 region: CASSIGDRATNTGELFF. CDR3 nucleotides: TGTGCCAGTAGTATAGGGGACAGAGCAACCAACACCGGGGAGCTGTTTTTT. This chain links TRBV19 with TRBJ2-2; 7 bases match TRBD1. CDR1 LNHDA and CDR2 SQIVND come from the germline V gene (reference sequence). The CDR3 is 17 residues long. J gave up 2 bases and V 1 base, and 7 bases lay outside the gene matches.

This clonotype was observed a few times. This chain connects TRBV12-3 or TRBV12-4 to TRBJ2-2; D may be TRBD2 (5 bases). The CDR3 covers 16 residues. V was shortened by 7 bases and J by 7 bases, with 22 bases between the two germline ends. The DNA of the CDR3 is TGTGCCAGCACCCCGCACGGGGAGTTAGCAGGCGGGGAGCTGTTTTTT. Protein product: CASTPHGELAGGELFF.

This clonotype came up a few times. This chain connects TRBV15 to TRBJ1-3; a weak D match, TRBD1 (6 bases). The CDR3 runs to 16 residues. Germline CDR1 LNHNV, CDR2 YYDKDF (reference sequence). Trimming took off 0 bases at V and 1 base at J, with 10 bases between the two ends. CDR3 nucleotides: TGTGCCACCAGCAGAGACCCGACAGGTTCTGGAAACACCATATATTTT. Its translation is CATSRDPTGSGNTIYF. The variable domain in full, completed from reference TRBV15 and TRBJ1-3, reads DAMVIQNPRYQVTQFGKPVTLSCSQTLNHNVMYWYQQKSSQAPKLLFHYYDKDFNNEADTPDNFQSRRPNTSFCFLDIRSPGLGDTAMYLCATSRDPTGSGNTIYFGEGSWLTVV.

This chain uses TRBV2 with TRBJ2-1; D gene uncertain. V shed 6 bases and J shed 6 bases, with 18 bases lying between them. This CDR3 comprises 15 residues. From germline, CDR1 is SNHLY and CDR2 FYNNEI. CDR3 region: CASRVQLGSGNEQFF. The CDR3 DNA sequence: TGTGCCAGCAGAGTTCAGTTAGGATCTGGCAATGAGCAGTTCTTC. Using reference TRBV2 and TRBJ2-1 for the parts outside the CDR3, the full variable domain is EPEVTQTPSHQVTQMGQEVILRCVPISNHLYFYWYRQILGQKVEFLVSFYNNEISEKSEIFDDQFSVERPDGSNFTLKIRSTKLEDSAMYFCASRVQLGSGNEQFFGPGTRLTVL.

This clonotype was seen more than once but under ten times. The chain links TRBV28 to TRBJ1-2; D is possibly TRBD1 (5 bases). CDR3 length equals 16 residues. V gave up 4 bases and J gave up 6 bases, with 21 bases separating them. Germline V gene lookup returns CDR1 MDHEN and CDR2 SYDVKM. As DNA, the CDR3 is TGTGCCAGCAGTTCCCCCTTTGGGGCGGGTCTGGATGGCTACACCTTC. Translation: CASSSPFGAGLDGYTF.

The chain employs TRBV20-1 and TRBJ2-7, with 7 bases that match TRBD2. The CDR3 sequence is 13 residues long. V was clipped by 1 base and J by 4 bases; unmatched bases: 4. CDR1 and CDR2 from the germline V gene are DFQATT and SNEGSKA (reference sequence). DNA of the CDR3: TGCAGTGCTAGAGGCGGGAGAGGTTACGAGCAGTACTTC. It translates to CSARGGRGYEQYF.

In its sample, this clonotype was seen a few times. The chain is built from TRBV12-3 or TRBV12-4 and TRBJ2-7; 12 bases fit TRBD1. With V trimmed by 1 base and J by 7 bases, 5 bases remained unmatched. The CDR3 consists of 15 residues. In DNA, the CDR3 is TGTGCCAGCAGTTTAGGGGACAGGGGGCATTGGGAGCAGTACTTC. Amino acid sequence: CASSLGDRGHWEQYF.

This clonotype was detected a few times. The CDR3 region has the DNA TGTGCCAGCAGCAATACCGGACAGGGCTCCTACAATGAGCAGTTCTTC. It is translated as CASSNTGQGSYNEQFF. This sequence joins TRBV7-2 and TRBJ2-1, with TRBD1 matching over 8 bases. This CDR3 is built from 16 residues. Germline V gives CDR1 SGHTA, CDR2 FQGNSA. After removal of 5 bases from V and 0 bases from J, the junction contained 6 bases not matched to a gene.

In this sample, this clonotype turned up once. V and J are TRBV6-5 and TRBJ1-2; a weak D match, TRBD1 (6 bases). This CDR3 comprises 14 residues. The germline V gene has CDR1 MNHEY and CDR2 SVGAGI. The V gene lost 10 bases and the J gene lost 4 bases, with 19 bases spanning the gap. CDR3 loop: CAIAVAGEGYGYTF. The CDR3 DNA reads TGTGCCATCGCCGTGGCAGGGGAGGGCTATGGCTACACCTTC.

This clonotype came up many times. The J gene is TRBJ1-5, the V gene TRBV7-2; 9 bases map to TRBD1. There are 15 residues in the CDR3. The V gene's germline CDR1 is SGHTA and CDR2 FQGNSA. V lost 3 bases and J lost 7; bases outside the gene matches: 7. The CDR3: CASSFSTGGIQPQHF. The CDR3 DNA sequence: TGTGCCAGCAGCTTCTCCACAGGGGGCATCCAGCCCCAGCATTTT.

The chain joins TRBV20-1 to TRBJ2-5; TRBD2 aligns across 9 bases. CDR1 and CDR2 (germline): DFQATT, SNEGSKA (reference sequence). V lost 5 bases, J lost 5 bases, and 12 bases stayed unmatched. The CDR3 length is 15 residues. CDR3: CSAPRASGIEETQYF. The CDR3 coding sequence is TGCAGTGCTCCCCGGGCTAGCGGGATTGAGGAGACCCAGTACTTC.

In its sample, this clonotype was seen a few times. The rearrangement joins TRBV7-9 to TRBJ1-1, with D possibly being TRBD1 (6 bases). Germline CDR1 and CDR2: SEHNR and FQNEAQ (reference sequence). Trimming pared 8 bases from V and 0 bases from J, leaving 10 bases between. CDR3 length equals 13 residues. CDR3 protein: CASHRVMNTEAFF. The CDR3, as DNA: TGTGCCAGCCACAGGGTAATGAACACTGAAGCTTTCTTT.

The chain joins TRBV10-3 to TRBJ2-7, with D hard to call. Deletions cut 3 bases from V and 3 bases from J, with 12 bases between. The CDR3 sequence is 14 residues long. The germline CDR1 and CDR2 sequences are ENHRY and SYGVKD. CDR3: CAISDPGQVYEQYF. DNA of the CDR3: TGTGCCATCAGTGATCCGGGCCAAGTCTACGAGCAGTACTTC.

The chain is built from TRBV12-3 or TRBV12-4 and TRBJ1-4, with a tentative D call TRBD1 (5 bases). Trimming took off 5 bases at V and 0 bases at J, with 16 bases between the two ends. The CDR3 is made up of 17 amino acids. The CDR3 region is CASSPYPGDSTNEKLFF. In nucleotides, the CDR3 is TGTGCCAGCAGTCCCTACCCGGGGGACTCAACTAATGAAAAACTGTTTTTT.

On this clonotype itself: Compared with germline, one end of the junction differs, possibly owing to a read error. The genes are TRBV4-1 and TRBJ1-2, with D possibly TRBD1 on 6 matching bases. CDR1 MGHRA and CDR2 YSYEKL come from the germline V gene. This CDR3 contains 17 residues. Written as DNA, the CDR3 is TGCGCCAGCACCCAAAGCTACACGGGGGGGCTAAGAGATGGCTACACCTTC. Amino acids: CASTQSYTGGLRDGYTF.

This clonotype was counted between two and nine times. The CDR3 loop reads CASSPRTARQNTEAFF. CDR3 in DNA: TGTGCCAGCAGCCCGAGGACAGCCAGACAGAACACTGAAGCTTTCTTT. The chain recombines TRBV14 with TRBJ1-1, with TRBD1 as a possible D gene (6 bases). Trimming left V 4 bases short and J 1 base short, with 16 bases between. Germline CDR1 is SGHDN and CDR2 is FVKESK. This CDR3 region has 16 residues.

In its sample, this clonotype was seen many times. The chain has TRBV7-2 and TRBJ2-1, with 10 bases matching TRBD2. This CDR3 is built from 18 residues. From germline, CDR1 is SGHTA and CDR2 FQGNSA. V shed 0 bases, J shed 9 bases, and the junction held 14 bases outside the gene matches. The CDR3 spells CASSLASGLARQPGEQFF. The CDR3 DNA follows: TGTGCCAGCAGCTTAGCATCGGGACTAGCGAGACAGCCTGGTGAGCAGTTCTTC.

CDR3 protein: CASSLGAGGPNNEQFF. CDR3 nucleotides: TGTGCCAGCAGCTTGGGGGCGGGAGGGCCAAACAATGAGCAGTTCTTC. This chain links TRBV5-4 with TRBJ2-1, with 9 bases lining up with TRBD2. CDR1 SGHNT and CDR2 YYREEE come from the germline V gene (reference sequence). This CDR3 is 16 amino acids long. J lost 5 bases, V lost 0 bases, and 6 bases had no gene match. Full variable domain (missing parts from reference TRBV5-4 and TRBJ2-1): ETGVTQSPTHLIKTRGQQVTLRCSSQSGHNTVSWYQQALGQGPQFIFQYYREEENGRGNFPPRFSGLQFPNYSSELNVNALELDDSALYLCASSLGAGGPNNEQFFGPGTRLTVL.

Concerning this clonotype: A junction end diverges from the germline sequence, so it may reflect a read error. This sequence joins TRBV12-3 or TRBV12-4 and TRBJ2-3; D perhaps matches TRBD2 (6 bases). The CDR3 is 17 residues long. CDR3 sequence: CASSFLRKAGRTDPQYF. CDR3 sequence (DNA): TGTGCCAGCAGTTTCTTGCGCAAAGCGGGCCGCACAGATCCGCAGTATTTT.

This sequence joins TRBV18 and TRBJ1-1; D unclear. The CDR3 extends over 18 amino acids. V was cut by 1 base and J by 2 bases, with 20 bases left in between. CDR1 is KGHSH, CDR2 LQKENI, per germline. For the CDR3, the DNA is TGTGCCAGCTCACCACAAGAGGGCAGGTGGGGTCTCAACACTGAAGCTTTCTTT. This gives the protein CASSPQEGRWGLNTEAFF.

The chain carries TRBV6-8 and TRBJ2-3, with D hard to call. Germline lookup yields CDR1 MNHGY and CDR2 SAAAGT. There are 15 residues in the CDR3. Trimming removed 7 bases from V and 3 bases from J, with 17 bases in between. CDR3 in DNA: TGTGCCAGCAAGAGTCGTAGGGCTTCAACAGATACGCAGTATTTT. Protein: CASKSRRASTDTQYF.

This clonotype was detected only a few times. This chain uses TRBV19 with TRBJ2-7, with 7 nucleotides matching TRBD1. V trimming: 4 bases; J trimming: 2 bases; junction bases outside the gene matches: 5. Germline CDR1 reads LNHDA; CDR2 reads SQIVND (reference sequence). CDR3 length: 14 amino acids. The CDR3 region is CASSRGRGTYEQYF. As DNA, the CDR3 is TGTGCCAGTAGTAGAGGCAGGGGGACCTACGAGCAGTACTTC. The entire variable domain, with the rest obtained from reference TRBV19 and TRBJ2-7, is as follows: DGGITQSPKYLFRKEGQNVTLSCEQNLNHDAMYWYRQDPGQGLRLIYYSQIVNDFQKGDIAEGYSVSREKKESFPLTVTSAQKNPTAFYLCASSRGRGTYEQYFGPGTRLTVT.

This clonotype has ten or more counts. The chain carries TRBV7-8 and TRBJ1-3, with no clear D. This CDR3 region has 22 residues. Per germline, CDR1 SGHVS and CDR2 FQNEAQ. V lost 4 bases and J 4 bases, leaving 35 bases between the germline ends. CDR3 sequence reads: CASSSRIPALSAPISGGNTIYF. In DNA, the CDR3 is TGTGCCAGCAGCTCTCGGATCCCCGCTCTATCTGCCCCTATCTCTGGCGGAAACACCATATATTTT.

The V gene is TRBV7-2, the J gene TRBJ1-5; D may be TRBD1 (5 bases). Between the trimmed V and J ends, which lost 0 bases and 6 bases, there was a span of 9 bases. The germline V gene encodes CDR1 SGHTA and CDR2 FQGNSA. This CDR3 has 14 amino acids. Here the CDR3 DNA reads TGTGCCAGCAGCTTAGCGAGGCAGGGTCAGCCCCAGCATTTT. Its protein is CASSLARQGQPQHF.

The chain carries TRBV29-1 and TRBJ2-1, with D perhaps matching TRBD1 (6 bases). The CDR3 runs to 14 residues. V was shortened by 2 bases and J by 10 bases, with 18 bases between the two germline ends. CDR1 is SQVTM and CDR2 is ANQGSEA in the germline V gene. CDR3 in amino acids: CSVEPPGHINEQFF. In nucleotides, the CDR3 is TGCAGCGTTGAACCCCCGGGACACATCAACGAGCAGTTCTTC.

Of note for this clonotype: The CDR3 ends on some other residue instead of the conserved phenylalanine or tryptophan, so this is likely a read error. The gene calls are TRBV29-1 and TRBJ2-2, with 10 bases identical to TRBD1. Germline lookup yields CDR1 SQVTM and CDR2 ANQGSEA. The CDR3 spans 18 residues. V was pared by 4 bases and J by 8 bases, with 19 bases of the junction left unmatched. The CDR3 region has the DNA TGCAGCGTTGTTGGGGGGGACAGGGGAGGACTAGCCGCAGGGGAGCTGTTTCTT. Its protein product is CSVVGGDRGGLAAGELFL.

CDR3 protein: CASSELSGGSEAFF. CDR3 DNA: TGTGCCAGCAGTGAATTGTCTGGTGGATCCGAAGCTTTCTTT. This sequence joins TRBV6-1 and TRBJ1-1; D unresolved. V gave up 2 bases and J gave up 8 bases, with 15 bases separating them. This CDR3 is built from 14 residues. Germline CDR1 is MNHNS and CDR2 is SASEGT.

This clonotype was detected only a few times. This chain connects TRBV15 to TRBJ2-5, with D perhaps TRBD1 (5 bases). Germline assignment: CDR1 LNHNV and CDR2 YYDKDF (reference sequence). Trimming removed 6 bases from V and 2 bases from J, with 16 bases in between. The CDR3 covers 15 residues. This chain's CDR3 is CATRQAGLRQETQYF. The CDR3 DNA is TGTGCCACCAGACAAGCAGGGTTACGACAAGAGACCCAGTACTTC.